Listed below are T cell receptor beta chains from one sample, sequenced in a study of cytomegalovirus exposure and HLA in healthy donors. The data were produced by immunoSEQ multiplex PCR, yet TCRdb's version contains in-frame clones alone and is incomplete. The table shows about 200,000 clones, with more than 60% occurring only once. Source material: PBMCs. These TCRs come from a man over 45 in good health and CMV-seronegative. Both conserved end residues are part of each CDR3. D genes are given only for firm matches. The size entry is marked missing in some rows and otherwise reads once, few, many or a size class.

.,TRBJ2-1,.,TRBV9,TGTGCCAGCAGCGCTACGTGGAATGAGCAGTTCTTC,CASSATWNEQFF
.,TRBJ2-7,.,TRBV6-5,TGTGCCAGCAGTTACTCAGAGGGGAGGAACGAGCAGTACTTC,CASSYSEGRNEQYF
.,TRBJ2-5,.,TRBV6-5,TGTGCCAGCAGACCTGACACGCAAGAGACCCAGTACTTC,CASRPDTQETQYF
.,TRBJ1-5,.,TRBV6-6,TGTGCCAGCAGTTACCTCTCCGGGGGGAGCAATCAGCCCCAGCATTTT,CASSYLSGGSNQPQHF
.,TRBJ2-7,.,TRBV29-1,TGCAGCGTTGTAAACAGGGCCCCCTACGAGCAGTACTTC,CSVVNRAPYEQYF
.,TRBJ1-5,.,TRBV21-1,TGTGCCAGCCGCCCTGACAGGGTAAATCAGCCCCAGCATTTT,CASRPDRVNQPQHF
.,TRBJ1-4,.,TRBV25-1,TGTGCCAGCAGTGAATTTGGAGCAGTAACTAATGAAAAACTGTTTTTT,CASSEFGAVTNEKLFF
TRBD2,TRBJ2-7,once,TRBV9,TGTGCCAGCAGCGTAGGAGATAGCGGGAGTTACGAGCAGTACTTC,CASSVGDSGSYEQYF
TRBD2,TRBJ2-7,.,TRBV6-1,TGTGCCAGCAGTGGAGAGACTAGCGGGAGGAACGAGCAGTACTTC,CASSGETSGRNEQYF
TRBD2,TRBJ2-7,.,TRBV18,TGTGCCAGCTCAATGGGACTAGCGGGAGGTGGACTACTCGAGCAGTACTTC,CASSMGLAGGGLLEQYF
TRBD1,TRBJ2-1,.,TRBV5-1,TGCGCCAGCAGCTTCACTCTTTCCGGGACAGCCTACAATGAGCAGTTCTTC,CASSFTLSGTAYNEQFF
.,TRBJ1-1,.,TRBV30,TGTGCCTGGAGTCTTACAGGGAGGGGGGGAGCTTTCTTT,CAWSLTGRGGAFF